The next 4 T cell receptor delta chains were all read from a single sample in a study of gamma-delta T cells after stem cell transplantation (dated by TCRdb to the mid-2010s). Library construction relied on RT-PCR. Sequencing relied on an Illumina MiSeq. Clonotypes were called again by TCRdb from the public reads via CATT, and duplicate nucleotide sequences were then merged into one entry. The sample table lists over 1,500 delta-chain clones, roughly 5.5% of them with a count of one. About 54% of the sample lies in the top ten. The sequenced sample was gamma-delta T cells. The source is a human donor. It is not recorded whose cells these are; they may come from a transplant donor.

In the case of this clone: A read error is likely here: a far larger clone is one base away. Additional DNA sequences in this sample encode the identical CDR3. The chain uses TRDV2 and TRDJ1; the D is unclear. Germline assignment: CDR1 GEAIGNYY and CDR2 EKD. The CDR3 spans 14 residues. CDR3 sequence (DNA): TGTGCCTGTGACCCCATGATGACGACCGATAAGCTCATCTTT. Translated: CACDPMMTTDKLIF.

This clone is medium-sized within its sample. This rearrangement joins TRDV2 to TRDJ1; TRDD3 matches at 9 bases. CDR3 size: 23 residues. The V and J ends lost 0 bases and 0 bases, in that order; junction bases with no gene match: 25. Germline V lookup: CDR1 GEAIGNYY, CDR2 EKD. The CDR3 nucleotides read TGTGCCTGTGACACCGTTCGGATTCCTTCGACTGGGGGACAACTAGAAAACACCGATAAACTCATCTTT. Amino acids: CACDTVRIPSTGGQLENTDKLIF.

On this clone itself: TCRdb shows a much larger clone's protein in place of this DNA's translation, and the two differ at residue 17, likely through a read error; the protein shown is translated from the DNA. This chain joins TRDV2 and TRDJ1; D is unclear. Per germline, CDR1 GEAIGNYY and CDR2 EKD. This CDR3 contains 19 residues. The CDR3 spells CACDMVPVCRYNYTDKPIF. The DNA of the CDR3 is TGTGCCTGTGACATGGTGCCGGTCTGTAGATATAATTACACCGATAAACCCATCTTT.

This clone showed up just a few times. The protein given by TCRdb reflects a much larger clone and differs at residue 5 from this DNA's translation, likely from a read error; the protein shown is the DNA's translation. The chain links TRDV2 to TRDJ1; 9 nucleotides match TRDD3. CDR3 length: 18 residues. Germline trimming cut 3 bases from V and 0 bases from J; bases unmatched to any gene: 13. Germline CDR1 reads GEAIGNYY; CDR2 reads EKD. The CDR3 DNA is TGTGCCTGTGACGCTATGACTGGGGGACGCTCGTACACCGATAAACTCATCTTT. Translation gives CACDAMTGGRSYTDKLIF.